Shown below are 5 T cell receptor beta chains from a single sample sequenced in a study of cytomegalovirus exposure and HLA in healthy donors. It was with 60 Vbeta and 13 Jbeta primers that the PCR ran. This table comes from immunoSEQ multiplex PCR, and its TCRdb copy is limited to in-frame clones, with some not included. The sample holds under 200,000 clones, about 63% seen once. The sequenced material came from PBMCs. The source is a woman aged 40 to 50 in good health and CMV-seropositive.

This chain links TRBV5-1 with TRBJ1-2; D call uncertain. The CDR3 length is 14 residues. Germline V gives CDR1 SGHRS, CDR2 YFSETQ. The ends were cut back, 4 bases at V and 8 bases at J, with 18 bases in the middle. The CDR3 reads CASSALSPARGYTF. The CDR3 DNA reads as TGCGCCAGCAGCGCCCTTAGTCCGGCCAGGGGCTACACCTTC.

The chain employs TRBV4-1 and TRBJ2-1, with 8 bases that match TRBD2. The CDR3 is 16 amino acids. With V trimmed by 1 base and J by 8 bases, 10 bases remained unmatched. Germline lookup yields CDR1 MGHRA and CDR2 YSYEKL. This CDR3 reads CASSQAGGGLGYEQFF. The CDR3 DNA sequence: TGCGCCAGCAGCCAAGCCGGGGGGGGCTTAGGCTATGAGCAGTTCTTC.

In this sample, this clone turned up a few times. The rearrangement uses TRBV19 and TRBJ2-1, with 9 bases matching TRBD1. CDR3 size: 16 residues. With V trimmed by 6 bases and J by 5 bases, 11 bases remained unmatched. Germline-derived CDR1 and CDR2 are LNHDA and SQIVND (reference sequence). CDR3 loop: CASSPRSGTGNNEQFF. CDR3 bases: TGTGCCAGTAGCCCTCGGAGCGGGACAGGGAACAATGAGCAGTTCTTC.

CDR3 DNA sequence: TGTGCCACCAGCAGCAGCAGGGGTTTGGATCAGCCCCAGCATTTT. Translating gives CATSSSRGLDQPQHF. The chain is built from TRBV15 and TRBJ1-5; D is possibly TRBD1 (6 bases). The V gene's germline CDR1 is LNHNV and CDR2 YYDKDF (reference sequence). The V end lost 3 bases, the J end lost 5 bases, and 14 bases lay between the germline ends. The CDR3 is 15 amino acids.

The V call is TRBV4-2, the J call TRBJ2-7; TRBD2 matches 10 bases. CDR3 length: 15 residues. CDR1 and CDR2 from the germline V gene are LGHNA and YNFKEQ. V gave up 3 bases and J gave up 2 bases; unmatched junction bases: 4. As DNA, the CDR3 is TGTGCCAGCAGCCAGGGGACTAGCGCAACCTACGAGCAGTACTTC. This gives the protein CASSQGTSATYEQYF.